These 28 T cell receptor beta chains share one sample of origin, sequenced in a study of response to subunit inactivated influenza vaccine. In TCRdb, the RT-PCR reads were re-called with MiXCR into one record per CDR3 protein. The table records a few hundred thousand distinct CDR3 sequences, 7.2% of them present only once. The sample in question was PBMCs from blood, obtained around 2 years after vaccination. All receptors derive from a man aged 50 to 75 who received an inactivated influenza vaccine.

Only a few counts were recorded for this clonotype. This chain connects TRBV5-1 to TRBJ2-1; 7 positions match TRBD2. CDR3 length: 17 amino acids. V shed 4 bases and J 0 bases; nucleotides not matched to a gene: 10. The V gene's germline CDR1 is SGHRS and CDR2 YFSETQ. CDR3: CASSRGVLRTSYNEQFF. CDR3 in DNA: TGCGCCAGCAGCCGGGGGGTTTTGCGGACCTCCTACAATGAGCAGTTCTTC.

There are many counts of this clonotype. The chain recombines TRBV7-2 with TRBJ1-1; weak D call: TRBD1 (6 bases). This CDR3 region has 13 residues. Germline lookup yields CDR1 SGHTA and CDR2 FQGNSA. V dropped 6 bases and J dropped 1 base, with 9 bases sitting between them. The CDR3 spells CASSRDTNTEAFF. The CDR3 DNA reads TGTGCCAGCAGTCGGGACACGAACACTGAAGCTTTCTTT.

The J gene is TRBJ2-7, the V gene TRBV20-1, with 9 bases lining up with TRBD1. V dropped 5 bases and J dropped 2; count of bases not matched to a gene: 7. The CDR3 totals 14 residues. Germline V lookup: CDR1 DFQATT, CDR2 SNEGSKA (reference sequence). The CDR3 sequence: CSARRTGGAYEQYF. CDR3 sequence (DNA): TGCAGTGCTCGCCGTACAGGGGGCGCCTACGAGCAGTACTTC.

The CDR3 protein is CASSLSVGAGSYGYTF. For the CDR3, the DNA is TGTGCCAGCAGTTTAAGTGTGGGGGCCGGATCCTATGGCTACACCTTC. The gene calls are TRBV27 and TRBJ1-2; D may be TRBD1 (6 bases). The CDR3 covers 16 residues. With 2 bases removed from V and 4 bases from J, the gap between germline ends came to 17 bases. Germline CDR1 reads MNHEY; CDR2 reads SMNVEV (reference sequence).

This clonotype occurred many times. The chain is built from TRBV2 and TRBJ1-5; D is ambiguous. The CDR3 loop spans 14 amino acids. Germline V lookup: CDR1 SNHLY, CDR2 FYNNEI. Between the trimmed V and J ends, which lost 2 bases and 4 bases, there was a span of 9 bases. The CDR3 region has the DNA TGTGCCAGCAGTGAACTGGGCGGAAATCAGCCCCAGCATTTT. Translated, it gives CASSELGGNQPQHF.

The sample holds many counts of this clonotype. The chain combines TRBV19 with TRBJ2-2; 8 positions agree with TRBD2. The J segment lost 0 bases and the V segment lost 8 bases, leaving 11 bases of the junction unmatched. CDR3 length: 17 amino acids. Germline lookup yields CDR1 LNHDA and CDR2 SQIVND (reference sequence). As DNA, the CDR3 is TGTGCCAGTGCAGGTTGGGGCGGGGGGTCGAACACCGGGGAGCTGTTTTTT. It specifies CASAGWGGGSNTGELFF. Full variable domain (rest looked up from reference TRBV19 and TRBJ2-2): DGGITQSPKYLFRKEGQNVTLSCEQNLNHDAMYWYRQDPGQGLRLIYYSQIVNDFQKGDIAEGYSVSREKKESFPLTVTSAQKNPTAFYLCASAGWGGGSNTGELFFGEGSRLTVL.

This clonotype was detected a few times. The V call is TRBV18, the J call TRBJ1-3, with a weak D call TRBD1 (6 bases). The germline V gene has CDR1 KGHSH and CDR2 LQKENI. The V gene lost 3 bases and the J gene lost 4 bases, with 16 bases spanning the gap. The CDR3 extends over 16 amino acids. The CDR3 reads CASSPGLGATGNTIYF. Here the CDR3 DNA reads TGTGCCAGCTCACCCGGCCTGGGGGCAACGGGAAACACCATATATTTT.

This clonotype appeared a few times. V gene TRBV20-1 combines with J gene TRBJ2-3; the D is unclear. Germline lookup yields CDR1 DFQATT and CDR2 SNEGSKA (reference sequence). The CDR3 runs 16 residues. Trimming took off 1 base at V and 0 bases at J, with 14 bases between the two ends. The CDR3 reads CSARGPGTVSTDTQYF. In DNA, the CDR3 is TGCAGTGCTAGAGGTCCAGGCACCGTTAGCACAGATACGCAGTATTTT.

The J gene is TRBJ2-7, the V gene TRBV12-3 or TRBV12-4, with no clear D. Trimming left V 3 bases short and J 7 bases short, with 16 bases between. The CDR3 has 14 amino acids. In DNA form, the CDR3 reads TGTGCCAGCAGTTTGGGCGGAATACGAAAGGAGCAGTACTTC. Translated, it gives CASSLGGIRKEQYF.

The genes are TRBV3-1 and TRBJ2-3; no definite D call. The ends were cut back, 3 bases at V and 3 bases at J, with 7 bases in the middle. CDR1 is LGHDT, CDR2 YNNKEL, per germline (reference sequence). The CDR3 extends over 13 amino acids. In nucleotides, the CDR3 is TGTGCCAGCAGCCAGAGATGTACAGATACGCAGTATTTT. This sequence encodes CASSQRCTDTQYF.

In regard to this clonotype: This may arise from a read error, as a much more abundant clone is one base away. The CDR3 nucleotides read TGTGCCAGCAGTACAGGGTCGGGCTATGGCTACACCTTC. This encodes CASSTGSGYGYTF. The genes are TRBV12-3 or TRBV12-4 and TRBJ1-2; D may be TRBD1 (6 bases). This CDR3 comprises 13 residues. With 5 bases removed from V and 4 bases from J, the gap between germline ends came to 11 bases.

V gene TRBV27 combines with J gene TRBJ1-6, with unresolved D. CDR1 and CDR2 (germline): MNHEY, SMNVEV (reference sequence). The V end lost 4 bases, the J end lost 6 bases, and 10 bases lay between the germline ends. The CDR3 is made up of 14 amino acids. The CDR3 sequence: CASSSSTGNSPLHF. CDR3 nucleotides: TGTGCCAGCAGTTCCTCGACGGGTAATTCACCCCTCCACTTT.

The J gene is TRBJ2-1, the V gene TRBV24-1, with 7 positions matching TRBD2. The CDR3 covers 15 residues. Germline trimming cut 6 bases from V and 4 bases from J; bases unmatched to any gene: 8. CDR1 KGHDR and CDR2 SFDVKD come from the germline V gene. The CDR3 DNA sequence: TGTGCCACCAGTAGGAACCGGGGGGATTACAATGAGCAGTTCTTC. It is translated as CATSRNRGDYNEQFF.

This clonotype showed up just a few times. This sequence joins TRBV19 and TRBJ1-5, with 10 positions matching TRBD1. CDR1 LNHDA and CDR2 SQIVND come from the germline V gene (reference sequence). Unmatched junction bases numbered 8, after V lost 6 bases and J lost 6 bases. This CDR3 region has 15 residues. The CDR3 DNA follows: TGTGCCAGTAGCCCGGGACAGGGGTACGGTCAGCCCCAGCATTTT. This encodes CASSPGQGYGQPQHF.

A few counts support this clonotype. The chain joins TRBV6-1 to TRBJ2-1; tentatively, D is TRBD2 (5 bases). Germline CDR1 MNHNS, CDR2 SASEGT. CDR3 length: 15 amino acids. V gave up 6 bases and J gave up 0 bases, with 12 bases separating them. The CDR3, as DNA: TGTGCCAGCAGGAAACGAGGGAGCTCCTACAATGAGCAGTTCTTC. Translating it yields CASRKRGSSYNEQFF.

The CDR3 sequence is CSGGTTYTDTQYF. In nucleotides, the CDR3 is TGCAGCGGCGGGACTACTTACACAGATACGCAGTATTTT. This chain connects TRBV29-1 to TRBJ2-3; TRBD2 matches at 7 bases. There are 13 residues in the CDR3. V lost 7 bases to trimming and J lost 2 bases; unmatched junction nucleotides: 6. Looked up from germline, CDR1 is SQVTM and CDR2 is ANQGSEA.

The chain couples TRBV6-5 to TRBJ2-5; 8 nucleotides line up with TRBD1. The trim removed 3 bases at V and 4 bases at J, leaving 7 bases unmatched. Germline lookup yields CDR1 MNHEY and CDR2 SVGAGI. The CDR3 has 15 amino acids. The CDR3 spells CASSYPATGGETQYF. The DNA of the CDR3 is TGTGCCAGCAGTTATCCTGCTACAGGGGGAGAGACCCAGTACTTC.

The chain joins TRBV4-3 to TRBJ2-3; D not resolved. The CDR3 is 16 residues long. Trimming removed 0 bases at V and 0 bases at J, with 10 bases between. The germline gives CDR1 LGHNA, CDR2 YSLEER. CDR3 loop: CASSQDHGRSTDTQYF. For the CDR3, the DNA is TGCGCCAGCAGCCAAGATCACGGACGAAGCACAGATACGCAGTATTTT.

This clonotype has a handful of counts. This chain links TRBV3-1 with TRBJ2-7, with a weak D call TRBD2 (6 bases). Looked up from germline, CDR1 is LGHDT and CDR2 is YNNKEL (reference sequence). V dropped 4 bases and J dropped 3 bases, with 10 bases sitting between them. This CDR3 is built from 13 residues. The chain's CDR3 is CASSRVADYEQYF. The CDR3 nucleotides are TGTGCCAGCAGCCGGGTAGCGGACTACGAGCAGTACTTC.

V and J are TRBV30 and TRBJ1-2; D is undetermined. The CDR3 is 13 residues long. Deletions cut 1 base from V and 2 bases from J, with 8 bases between. Germline values: CDR1 GTSNPN, CDR2 SVGIG (reference sequence). CDR3 sequence (DNA): TGTGCCTGGAGTGACGGGGTAAACTATGGCTACACCTTC. Encoded protein: CAWSDGVNYGYTF. The full variable domain, rest sourced from reference TRBV30 and TRBJ1-2, is SQTIHQWPATLVQPVGSPLSLECTVEGTSNPNLYWYRQAAGRGLQLLFYSVGIGQISSEVPQNLSASRPQDRQFILSSKKLLLSDSGFYLCAWSDGVNYGYTFGSGTRLTVV.

The chain employs TRBV9 and TRBJ2-2; D remains ambiguous. Germline V CDR1 and CDR2: SGDLS, YYNGEE. Trimming cost V 3 bases and J 3 bases, with 3 bases left between them. The CDR3 has 12 residues. The CDR3 loop is CASSAHTGELFF. In nucleotides, the CDR3 is TGTGCCAGCAGCGCCCACACCGGGGAGCTGTTTTTT.

This clonotype was seen ten or more times. The genes are TRBV7-2 and TRBJ2-1, with D possibly being TRBD2 (5 bases). V lost 1 base to trimming and J lost 7 bases, with 8 bases between them. The CDR3 contains 13 residues. Germline CDR1 reads SGHTA; CDR2 reads FQGNSA. The CDR3 DNA follows: TGTGCCAGCAGCTTAGATTCGGGGAATGAGCAGTTCTTC. Translated, it gives CASSLDSGNEQFF. The variable domain in full, with the rest retrieved from reference TRBV7-2 and TRBJ2-1, is GAGVSQSPSNKVTEKGKDVELRCDPISGHTALYWYRQSLGQGLEFLIYFQGNSAPDKSGLPSDRFSAERTGGSVSTLTIQRTQQEDSAVYLCASSLDSGNEQFFGPGTRLTVL.

The sample holds a few counts of this clonotype. The rearrangement links TRBV10-3 to TRBJ1-2; D is perhaps TRBD1 (6 bases). Germline V CDR1 and CDR2: ENHRY, SYGVKD. The CDR3 is made up of 15 amino acids. The V end lost 0 bases, the J end lost 3 bases, and 11 bases lay between the germline ends. The CDR3 DNA reads as TGTGCCATCAGTGAGTCGGCACAGGGCGACTATGGCTACACCTTC. This codes for CAISESAQGDYGYTF.

V is TRBV20-1 and J is TRBJ2-5; 8 bases line up with TRBD2. The CDR3 totals 15 residues. Germline CDR1 DFQATT, CDR2 SNEGSKA (reference sequence). V trimming: 0 bases; J trimming: 5 bases; junction bases outside the gene matches: 8. The CDR3 sequence is CSARDGAGGQETQYF. The CDR3 region has the DNA TGCAGTGCTAGAGATGGGGCGGGGGGTCAGGAGACCCAGTACTTC.

The table lists this clonotype with many counts. This chain uses TRBV27 with TRBJ2-1, with TRBD2 as a possible D gene (5 bases). Germline V CDR1 and CDR2: MNHEY, SMNVEV (reference sequence). V was shortened by 5 bases and J by 2 bases, with 16 bases between the two germline ends. CDR3 length: 16 amino acids. The CDR3 region is CASSPPIWRTYNEQFF. DNA of the CDR3: TGTGCCAGCAGTCCTCCTATCTGGAGGACCTACAATGAGCAGTTCTTC.

The chain is built from TRBV5-1 and TRBJ2-5, with TRBD2 identical over 10 bases. Germline-derived CDR1 and CDR2 are SGHRS and YFSETQ. The CDR3 is 16 amino acids. V lost 4 bases to trimming and J lost 0 bases; unmatched junction nucleotides: 6. CDR3 sequence (DNA): TGCGCCAGCAGCGGCGGACTAGCGGACGACCAAGAGACCCAGTACTTC. Its protein product is CASSGGLADDQETQYF. Full variable domain (remainder filled in from reference TRBV5-1 and TRBJ2-5): KAGVTQTPRYLIKTRGQQVTLSCSPISGHRSVSWYQQTPGQGLQFLFEYFSETQRNKGNFPGRFSGRQFSNSRSEMNVSTLELGDSALYLCASSGGLADDQETQYFGPGTRLLVL.

Only a few counts were recorded for this clonotype. This sequence joins TRBV3-1 and TRBJ1-5, with TRBD1 as a possible D gene (6 bases). The V gene lost 0 bases and the J gene lost 10 bases, with 10 bases spanning the gap. Germline V lookup: CDR1 LGHDT, CDR2 YNNKEL (reference sequence). This CDR3 has 13 amino acids. Here the CDR3 reads CASSQEVGGPQHF. CDR3 sequence (DNA): TGTGCCAGCAGCCAAGAGGTAGGGGGACCCCAGCATTTT.

This clonotype was recorded at least ten times. This chain connects TRBV6-5 to TRBJ1-2, with TRBD1 matching over 7 bases. There are 16 residues in the CDR3. Germline V gene lookup returns CDR1 MNHEY and CDR2 SVGAGI. V was pared by 2 bases and J by 2 bases, with 8 bases of the junction left unmatched. The chain's CDR3 is CASSYLISGGNYGYTF. For the CDR3, the DNA is TGTGCCAGCAGTTACCTGATCTCAGGGGGAAACTATGGCTACACCTTC.